This T cell receptor (beta chain) was captured by sequencing in a study of blood T cell repertoires in COVID-19. This CDR3 has 16 amino acids. Germline V CDR1 and CDR2: SGHTA, FQGNSA. V shed 3 bases and J 4 bases; nucleotides not matched to a gene: 7. The table came from immunoSEQ multiplex PCR; TCRdb's copy has only in-frame clones and leaves some out. The sample consists of about 16,000 clones, around nine tenths of them appearing once. Seattle patients were enrolled while actively infected and followed longitudinally. This TCR was sampled from a woman at least 80 years old with COVID-19, enrolled during active disease. The V and J genes are TRBV7-2 and TRBJ1-4, with 8 nucleotides matching TRBD1. The sample comprised peripheral blood. The CDR3, as DNA: TGTGCCAGCAGCTTCGGCAGGGGGCTGGGTAATGAAAAACTGTTTTTT. It is translated as CASSFGRGLGNEKLFF.